These 10 T cell receptor beta chains were all obtained from the same sample, sequenced in a study of blood T cell repertoires in COVID-19. Libraries were prepared by immunoSEQ multiplex PCR; TCRdb keeps only in-frame clonotypes and omits some of them. The table has around 140,000 clones, around 81% seen once. The sequencing input was peripheral blood. The receptors stem from a human donor in a cohort sampled during active COVID-19.

The rearrangement uses TRBV4-1 and TRBJ2-1, with D possibly TRBD2 on 6 matching bases. CDR3 size: 18 residues. With 2 bases removed from V and 6 bases from J, the gap between germline ends came to 23 bases. Germline V CDR1 and CDR2: MGHRA, YSYEKL. DNA for the CDR3: TGCGCCAGCAGCCAAACAGCCCCGGGGGTAGCGGAGCTCAATGAGCAGTTCTTC. As protein: CASSQTAPGVAELNEQFF.

CDR3 bases: TGTGCCAGCAGCCAAAGCTCAAGGGAGGGAAATGGCTACACCTTC. Encoded protein: CASSQSSREGNGYTF. The V call is TRBV3-1 (or the pseudogene TRBV3-2), the J call TRBJ1-2; D uncertain. The CDR3 has 15 residues. V was pared by 2 bases and J by 6 bases, with 16 bases between. The germline gives CDR1 LGHDT, CDR2 YNNKEL (reference sequence).

This rearrangement joins TRBV6-6 to TRBJ1-1; D not resolved. CDR1 MNHNY and CDR2 SVGAGI come from the germline V gene (reference sequence). This CDR3 comprises 11 residues. Trimming left V 5 bases short and J 8 bases short, with 9 bases between. CDR3 residues: CASSPISEAFF. As DNA, the CDR3 is TGTGCCAGCAGTCCCATTTCCGAAGCTTTCTTT.

This clone was detected once. The V and J genes are TRBV15 and TRBJ2-2; 8 nucleotides match TRBD1. This CDR3 is built from 16 residues. Germline CDR1 LNHNV, CDR2 YYDKDF (reference sequence). V was clipped by 5 bases and J by 0 bases; unmatched bases: 5. CDR3 region: CATSPRTGSNTGELFF. The CDR3, as DNA: TGTGCCACCAGCCCCCGGACAGGGTCGAACACCGGGGAGCTGTTTTTT.

This clone occurred once. The chain links TRBV19 to TRBJ1-2, with TRBD1 identical over 9 bases. The V gene's germline CDR1 is LNHDA and CDR2 SQIVND (reference sequence). The junction had 5 bases not matched to a gene; V was cut back by 5 bases and J by 4 bases. The CDR3 totals 14 residues. The CDR3 sequence: CASSVQGALYGYTF. The CDR3 DNA reads TGTGCCAGTAGTGTACAGGGGGCGCTCTATGGCTACACCTTC.

The V gene is TRBV21-1, the J gene TRBJ2-3; TRBD2 is the table's D call, not checked against the DNA. TRBV21-1 is termed a pseudogene. The CDR3 has 17 amino acids. CDR3 amino acids: CASSKWETSAVLGTQYF. CDR3 DNA sequence: TGTGCCAGCAGCAAATGGGAGACTAGCGCGGTTTTAGGTACGCAGTATTTT.

The chain combines TRBV21-1 with TRBJ2-3; the D call TRBD1 from the table was never checked on the DNA. TRBV21-1 is marked as a pseudogene. The CDR3 spans 15 residues. The CDR3 reads CASSKGRGLGDTQYF. CDR3 coding DNA: TGTGCCAGCAGCAAGGGCAGGGGGCTGGGAGATACGCAGTATTTT.

This clone was picked up a small number of times. CDR3 region: CASSPPGLAGGGEQYF. As DNA, the CDR3 is TGTGCCAGCAGCCCCCCGGGTCTAGCGGGAGGCGGGGAGCAGTACTTC. The rearrangement links TRBV7-9 to TRBJ2-7; 11 nucleotides align to TRBD2. The CDR3 is made up of 16 amino acids. Germline-derived CDR1 and CDR2 are SEHNR and FQNEAQ (reference sequence). V gave up 5 bases and J gave up 7 bases; unmatched junction bases: 13.

This chain uses TRBV19 with TRBJ1-4; the match to TRBD1 covers 7 bases. The germline V gene has CDR1 LNHDA and CDR2 SQIVND (reference sequence). With 7 bases clipped from V and 8 bases from J, the junction kept 10 bases outside the gene matches. The CDR3 consists of 14 residues. CDR3 amino acids: CASTPDRRGEKLFF. In nucleotides, the CDR3 is TGTGCCAGTACCCCGGACAGGAGAGGAGAAAAACTGTTTTTT. Supplemented by reference TRBV19 and TRBJ1-4, the full variable domain reads DGGITQSPKYLFRKEGQNVTLSCEQNLNHDAMYWYRQDPGQGLRLIYYSQIVNDFQKGDIAEGYSVSREKKESFPLTVTSAQKNPTAFYLCASTPDRRGEKLFFGSGTQLSVL.

This clone was seen a few times. The chain recombines TRBV29-1 with TRBJ2-3; perhaps TRBD2 as D (5 bases). Germline CDR1 SQVTM, CDR2 ANQGSEA. There are 16 residues in the CDR3. Between the trimmed V and J ends, which lost 4 bases and 4 bases, there was a span of 21 bases. The CDR3 is CSVGRVASVPADTQYF. The DNA for the CDR3 is TGCAGCGTTGGAAGGGTAGCGTCCGTTCCAGCAGATACGCAGTATTTT.